The present entry profiles one T cell receptor (beta chain) with its context. No antigen is known for it. This entry is derived from a study of CD8 T cells in ankylosing spondylitis. One entry per CDR3 protein, called by TCRdb with MiXCR from the 5' RACE reads. The sample lists some 840,000 distinct CDR3 sequences; 12% were seen once. Study-level findings and limits: Ankylosing spondylitis blood appeared to carry a characteristic TCR beta motif of roughly 8 highly homologous variants.

The TCR was taken from a male donor with ankylosing spondylitis. Source material: blood, either unsorted or a sorted T cell fraction (not recorded which).

The CDR3 protein is CSVASSGAGTDTQYF. CDR3 DNA sequence: TGCAGCGTCGCCTCTAGCGGGGCTGGGACAGATACGCAGTATTTT. This rearrangement joins TRBV29-1 to TRBJ2-3; 9 nucleotides agree with TRBD2. Germline-derived CDR1 and CDR2 are SQVTM and ANQGSEA. This CDR3 region has 15 residues. The J segment lost 3 bases and the V segment lost 6 bases, leaving 10 bases of the junction unmatched.